The present T cell receptor beta chain was sequenced within a study of shared clonotypes between healthy human individuals (TCRdb year 2020). Describing the broader study: A couple of women and a few men aged 18 to 49 years were included in the cohort. For each donor, CD4 naive and CD4 memory were each run on three plates, CD8 naive on two plates, and CD8 memory on one plate. To estimate repertoire size and how much clonotype sharing occurs between individuals, the study deeply sequenced the blood TCR repertoires of five healthy adults. To increase sequencing depth and limit assay-specific biases, TCR repertoire library preparation and sequencing were carried out by different laboratories using diverse techniques. Between about 0.8 and 9.5 billion PBMCs per donor were obtained by leukapheresis. What the work shows at the level of the full study, not this receptor alone: Higher generation probabilities were observed for clonotypes shared by all four sorted-subset donors than for non-shared clonotypes. Across a few donors, about 5% of naive CD4, approximately 3.6% of naive CD8, 2.3% of memory CD4, and about 0.4% of memory CD8 clonotypes were shared. Even with the large sequencing depth, rarefaction of the sorted-subset datasets indicated that sequencing was incomplete. Estimated clonotype richness was generally larger for naive than for memory subsets. Sampling was limited to blood, and TCR repertoires in tissue likely differ from TCR repertoires in blood. Pairwise subsampling led to the expectation that sequencing depth would affect the degree of clonotype sharing among donors. The genetic and exposure-history diversity represented was limited by the small number of donors.

TCR CDR3 regions were amplified from genomic DNA by multiplex PCR using the deep immunoSEQ assay. Extracted genomic DNA from each cell subset was distributed evenly across all wells of several immunoSEQ 96-well plates, and each plate was treated as a replicate. For sorted subsets, roughly 200 ng of genomic DNA, equivalent to some 33,000 T cell genomes, went into each replicate PCR. Purified libraries were measured with a Qubit 3.0 fluorometer, size-checked on a Bioanalyzer 2100, and measured again with the KAPA Library Quantification kit. Each immunoSEQ 96-well plate was sequenced on its own single-read 150-cycle Illumina NextSeq 550 flow cell. As for the original processing: Because the immunoSEQ output included only junctional sequences and no quality scores, the filtering could not be the same as the filtering used for full-length reads. Sequences were annotated with PyIR, a Python wrapper for IgBLAST v1.9, and V/J genes and CDR3 were assigned using IMGT germline references. Any read was removed if the V/J assignment was weak (E-value above 1e-6), the CDR3 was missing, or the read contained stop codons, out-of-frame junctions, or ambiguous translated residues. V3J clonotypes were defined by identical inferred V gene, J gene, and CDR3 amino acid sequence. To compute the percentage overlap between repertoires, the number of shared unique clonotypes was divided by the size of the smaller repertoire. RTK rarefaction, the Chao1 estimator, and Recon v2.1 estimates of unobserved clonotypes were used to assess repertoire richness. Generation probabilities were computed with OLGA for all TCRbeta clonotypes obtained by the gDNA method from several donors. The source is immuneACCESS, and TCRdb retained only in-frame sequences with V and J called. Part of the clones is not carried over; for the studies checked, unresolved V genes explain less than half of this, and the remainder is unexplained. For V, J and clone size, that table is used; D and trimming come from the DNA. This sample is represented by hundreds of thousands of clones; around 93% of them were singletons. The ten largest make up around 24% of the sample.

Taken from cysteine to phenylalanine, the CDR3 has 14 residues. Only CDR3 DNA remains: 42 bases, in frame from the first base. V drops 4 bases and J drops 7 bases, leaving 16 bases in between. CDR1 and CDR2, looked up from the germline V gene (reference sequence), are SEHNR and FQNEAQ. Comments on this clone: There is no known antigen for this receptor. No base qualities exist here, and no much larger clone lies one base off it.

CD8 naive samples consisted of CD45RO-negative cells that were positively selected for CCR7, yielding a CD45RA+CCR7+ population without TemRA cells. Healthy HIV-negative adults with no recently reported acute infections or vaccinations were included as donors. Every donor was a Caucasian adult residing in Nashville, Tennessee, USA. After blood collection by leukapheresis, PBMCs were isolated using Ficoll-Histopaque density gradient centrifugation and then cryopreserved in the vapor phase of liquid nitrogen. Analytical flow cytometry was used to check the purity and quantity of each magnetically sorted T cell population. Genomic DNA was isolated from each sorted fraction and quantified by UV absorbance on a Nanodrop 2000c.

The chain employs TRBV7-9 and TRBJ1-1; TRBD1 is a possible D gene, resting on 5 matching bases. The sequence was obtained from a man aged 30 to 39 in good health. Sample: naive CD8+ T cells sorted from blood. The cell subset or site tag for this specimen amounts to: CD45RA+CCR7+. For the CDR3, the sequence is CASSSPGLNYEAFF. The nucleotide sequence is TGTGCCAGCAGCTCGCCGGGACTGAATTATGAAGCTTTCTTT.